Sequencing of this T cell receptor beta chain was carried out in a study of blood T cell repertoires in COVID-19 (TCRdb year 2020). For the study in its entirety: The collaborator samples originated in the United States, Italy and Spain and spanned the acute and convalescent phases of COVID-19. The prospective study material was composed of cDNA or gDNA derived from T cells, B-cell-depleted T cells, or PBMCs. Deeply sampled blood TCRbeta repertoires from subjects exposed to, actively infected with, or recovered from COVID-19 were included in the dataset. The repertoires were made available in a free public database intended to serve as a resource for research on the immune response to SARS-CoV-2. The samples were drawn from two sources: the first 160 participants of the ongoing ImmuneRACE study, and over 950 subjects contributed by 6 global collaborators. The sample metadata nearly always contained a de-identified subject ID, COVID-19 status, age in years and sex. Where available, HLA class I and class II types were obtained from metadata supplied by the sample provider rather than from assay-based typing. Beyond this particular receptor, the publication reports: Clinical and demographic metadata were provided uncurated, with the amount varying by source and participant.

TCRbeta CDR3 regions were amplified from genomic DNA using the immunoSEQ Assay, a bias-controlled multiplex PCR. In the original analysis: Nucleated cell counts per sample were estimated from amplification of reference gene primers within the assay. To quantify the absolute abundance of each unique TCRbeta CDR3 rearrangement, sequence reads were collapsed and filtered. Productive Simpson clonality was computed per sample as the square root of Simpson's diversity index over productive rearrangements. TCRdb carries this immuneACCESS record with in-frame sequences only. Its versions omit some clonotypes, under half of them owing to an unresolved V gene in the studies checked, with the rest unexplained. V and J calls and clone size are given by that table; D and trimming were obtained from the DNA. This sample is represented by about 130,000 clones; 85% of them were singletons. Approximately 30% of the sample goes to the ten largest clones.

Regarding this clone: Its antigen is currently not known. Per-base quality was not reported, and no clone a single base away is much larger than it.

The germline V gene supplies CDR1 SGHAT and CDR2 FQNNGV. The junction shows trimming of 7 bases on V and 7 bases on J, plus 14 bases between the germline ends. Taken from cysteine to phenylalanine, the CDR3 has 14 residues. Left in the record is the CDR3 DNA by itself, 42 bases read in frame from the first base. Each collaborating institution followed its own protocols to collect whole blood in K2EDTA tubes. For TCRbeta analysis, collaborators shipped samples as frozen whole blood, isolated PBMCs, or DNA extracted from either of those sample types. In this chain, TRBV11-2 is recombined with TRBJ1-6; the D gene assignment is ambiguous. Source material: peripheral blood. The TCR originated in an elderly woman with acute or convalescent COVID-19. At the DNA level, the sequence is TGTGCCAGCAACCCGGGGTTCGGCAATTCACCCCTCCACTTT. This encodes CASNPGFGNSPLHF.